The rows below give T cell receptor beta chains drawn from one sample of a study of blood T cell repertoires in COVID-19. Clones were sequenced by immunoSEQ multiplex PCR, and TCRdb holds only the in-frame ones, with some missing. Among approximately 130,000 clones listed, around 78% were seen once. Sample: peripheral blood. These receptors came from a human donor in a cohort sampled during active COVID-19. Each CDR3 is given with its conserved first and last residue. A D gene is named only where the DNA matches it firmly. Rows may omit the clone size; those that give it use once, few, many or a size class.

v_gene	d_gene	j_gene	abundance	CDR3aa	CDR3nt
TRBV19	TRBD2	TRBJ2-1	.	CASSIDREARDEQFF	TGTGCCAGTAGTATAGATCGGGAGGCAAGGGATGAGCAGTTCTTC
TRBV7-7	TRBD1	TRBJ2-2	.	CASSATGQTNTGELFF	TGTGCCAGCAGCGCAACGGGACAGACGAACACCGGGGAGCTGTTTTTT
TRBV9	.	TRBJ1-2	.	CASSVVAGDSYGYTF	TGTGCCAGCAGCGTAGTGGCAGGGGATAGCTATGGCTACACCTTC
TRBV19	TRBD1	TRBJ1-2	.	CASSAPGTGFGYGYTF	TGTGCCAGTAGTGCCCCCGGGACAGGGTTCGGCTATGGCTACACCTTC
TRBV19	TRBD2	TRBJ2-3	.	CASGTSGGVSTDTQYF	TGTGCCAGCGGGACTAGCGGGGGGGTGAGCACAGATACGCAGTATTTT
TRBV10-3	TRBD1	TRBJ2-7	.	CAISESGQGISEQYF	TGTGCCATCAGTGAGTCTGGACAGGGGATCAGCGAGCAGTACTTC
TRBV7-8	.	TRBJ1-1	.	CASSLAGVTEAFF	TGTGCCAGCAGCTTAGCCGGGGTCACTGAAGCTTTCTTT
TRBV24-1	.	TRBJ2-3	few	CATSDPVSDTQYF	TGTGCCACCAGTGATCCAGTTTCCGATACGCAGTATTTT
TRBV7-2	TRBD1	TRBJ2-7	.	CASSLAVTGSDEQYF	TGTGCCAGCAGCTTAGCTGTGACAGGGAGCGACGAGCAGTACTTC
TRBV11-1	.	TRBJ1-6	.	CASSRTGNNSPLHF	TGTGCCAGCAGCCGTACAGGGAATAATTCACCCCTCCACTTT
TRBV2	TRBD1	TRBJ2-6	.	CASTRVTGSSGANVLTF	TGTGCCAGCACGAGAGTGACAGGGAGCTCTGGGGCCAACGTCCTGACTTTC
TRBV30	.	TRBJ2-1	.	CAWSKLNNEQFF	TGTGCCTGGAGTAAACTAAACAATGAGCAGTTCTTC
TRBV29-1	TRBD1	TRBJ1-1	.	CSVWTGSNTEAFF	TGCAGCGTTTGGACAGGTTCGAACACTGAAGCTTTCTTT
TRBV7-9	.	TRBJ1-5	once	CASNLGSGQPQHF	TGTGCCAGCAACTTAGGAAGCGGTCAGCCCCAGCATTTT
TRBV7-8	TRBD1	TRBJ1-4	.	CASSSDRGAKKLFF	TGTGCCAGCAGTTCGGACAGGGGTGCGAAAAAACTGTTTTTT
TRBV15	.	TRBJ2-7	.	CATSRPGNEQYF	TGTGCCACCAGCAGGCCTGGCAACGAGCAGTACTTC
TRBV7-9	TRBD1	TRBJ2-5	once	CASRTTGGQETQYF	TGTGCCAGCAGAACGACAGGGGGCCAAGAGACCCAGTACTTC
TRBV10-3	TRBD1	TRBJ1-1	.	CAISESTGVSTEAFF	TGTGCCATCAGTGAGTCGACAGGGGTTAGCACTGAAGCTTTCTTT
TRBV10-3	.	TRBJ1-5	.	CAIRSDGGTNQPQHF	TGTGCCATCAGATCGGACGGGGGGACCAATCAGCCCCAGCATTTT
TRBV12-3/TRBV12-4	.	TRBJ2-2	many	CASRPETAGELFF	TGTGCCAGCAGACCAGAGACTGCCGGGGAGCTGTTTTTT
TRBV14	.	TRBJ2-2	.	CASSQDRNTGELFF	TGTGCCAGCAGCCAAGATAGAAACACCGGGGAGCTGTTTTTT
TRBV7-8	.	TRBJ2-6	.	CASSLASRQASGANVLTF	TGTGCCAGCAGCTTAGCGAGTCGACAGGCCTCTGGGGCCAACGTCCTGACTTTC
TRBV12-3/TRBV12-4	TRBD1	TRBJ1-1	.	CASRQGGAIEAFF	TGTGCCAGCAGGCAAGGGGGCGCGATCGAAGCTTTCTTT
TRBV7-6	.	TRBJ2-5	.	CASSLGLQVGSGKEETQYF	TGTGCCAGCAGCTTAGGGTTACAGGTTGGGTCAGGGAAAGAAGAGACCCAGTACTTC
TRBV18	.	TRBJ2-6	.	CASSQTGFFGANVLTF	TGTGCCAGCTCACAAACAGGGTTCTTTGGGGCCAACGTCCTGACTTTC
TRBV6-5	TRBD1	TRBJ2-2	.	CATRVDRGNTGELFF	TGTGCCACGCGGGTGGACAGGGGTAACACCGGGGAGCTGTTTTTT
TRBV5-1	.	TRBJ1-5	few	CASSLAGGSEQPQHF	TGCGCCAGCAGCTTGGCCGGAGGAAGTGAGCAGCCCCAGCATTTT
TRBV27	TRBD2	TRBJ2-1	.	CASSFGGGSYNEQFF	TGTGCCAGCAGTTTTGGCGGGGGGTCCTACAATGAGCAGTTCTTC
TRBV6-4	.	TRBJ1-2	.	CASSMGQTNYGYTF	TGTGCCAGCAGCATGGGGCAGACTAACTATGGCTACACCTTC
TRBV3-1/TRBV3-2	TRBD2	TRBJ2-7	once	CASSQGGGEQYF	TGTGCCAGCAGCCAAGGGGGGGGCGAGCAGTACTTC
TRBV5-1	.	TRBJ2-6	.	CASRGDSGANVLTF	TGCGCCAGCAGAGGAGACTCTGGGGCCAACGTCCTGACTTTC
TRBV11-2	TRBD1	TRBJ1-6	once	CASSSRTGYNSPLHF	TGTGCCAGCAGCTCCAGGACAGGGTATAATTCACCCCTCCACTTT
TRBV6-5	TRBD1	TRBJ2-3	.	CASSYSSAGGRDTQYF	TGTGCCAGCAGTTACTCCTCAGCAGGGGGACGAGATACGCAGTATTTT
TRBV14	.	TRBJ1-1	.	CASSFGGRTEAFF	TGTGCCAGCAGCTTCGGGGGGCGGACTGAAGCTTTCTTT
TRBV6-1	.	TRBJ1-1	many	CASSDRGRGNTEAFF	TGTGCCAGCAGTGACAGGGGCCGTGGGAACACTGAAGCTTTCTTT
TRBV2	.	TRBJ2-7	.	CASSDGRGAYEQYF	TGTGCCAGCAGTGACGGCAGGGGGGCCTACGAGCAGTACTTC
TRBV3-1/TRBV3-2	TRBD1	TRBJ1-1	.	CASSFLQGARTEAFF	TGTGCCAGCAGCTTCCTACAGGGGGCGCGCACTGAAGCTTTCTTT
TRBV28	TRBD1	TRBJ2-1	.	CASSSFPRTGTGTRDEQFF	TGTGCCAGCAGTTCTTTCCCACGAACCGGGACAGGGACTCGGGATGAGCAGTTCTTC
TRBV5-5	.	TRBJ2-5	.	CASRSPGGRTRETQYF	TGTGCCAGCAGGTCCCCGGGGGGCCGTACGAGAGAGACCCAGTACTTC
TRBV29-1	TRBD1	TRBJ2-7	.	CSFRTGSYEQYF	TGCAGCTTCCGGACAGGGTCCTACGAGCAGTACTTC